This T cell receptor (beta chain) originates from a study of CD8 T cells in ankylosing spondylitis. Points from the study as a whole: Seemingly distinctive of ankylosing spondylitis blood was a TCR beta motif formed by eight highly homologous variants. Reportedly, significant enrichment of disease-linked clones occurred in matched ankylosing spondylitis synovial fluid.

For TCR beta, libraries came from quantitative 5'-RACE with molecular barcodes. TCRdb used MiXCR to reprocess the 5' RACE reads, holding one entry per CDR3 protein. The repertoire has roughly 450,000 distinct CDR3 sequences, 25% to 30% of them found once; the top ten carry roughly 0.8%. Only a few counts were recorded for this clonotype. Its antigen is currently unknown. V was trimmed by 8 bases and J by 0 bases, leaving 14 bases between them. The CDR3 is 14 residues long. CDR1 is SNHLY and CDR2 is FYNNEI in the germline V gene. The chain uses TRBV2 and TRBJ2-7, with D perhaps TRBD1 (7 bases). The receptor's source is a male donor with ankylosing spondylitis. The specimen was blood, either unsorted or a sorted T cell fraction (not recorded which). This chain's CDR3 is CASLRRDSSYEQYF. The CDR3 DNA reads TGTGCCAGCCTGAGGAGGGACAGCTCCTACGAGCAGTACTTC.